The sample holds a few counts of the clone carrying this T cell receptor beta chain. Germline V gene lookup returns CDR1 SGHRS and CDR2 YFSETQ. This CDR3 is 15 amino acids long. The V and J ends lost 1 base and 4 bases, in that order; junction bases with no gene match: 6. This sample was included in a study of blood T cell repertoires in COVID-19. Study information: Spain, Italy and the United States supplied samples that represented acute and convalescent COVID-19. PBMCs, B-cell-depleted T cells, or T cells were the source of the cDNA or gDNA that made up the material.

In the original analysis: How many nucleated cells were present was estimated from reference gene primer amplification. TCRdb's copy holds only in-frame clones and misses some; the assay was immunoSEQ multiplex PCR. Clone size and the V and J calls come from that table; the DNA yielded D and trimming. The sample lists over 100,000 clones; around 77% were seen once. Input material: peripheral blood. The receptor was isolated from a man aged 60 to 75 with active or convalescent COVID-19. The gene calls are TRBV5-1 and TRBJ2-3; 7 nucleotides agree with TRBD1. The CDR3 here is CASSLTGDSSDTQYF. Here the CDR3 DNA reads TGCGCCAGCAGCTTGACAGGGGACAGTTCAGATACGCAGTATTTT.